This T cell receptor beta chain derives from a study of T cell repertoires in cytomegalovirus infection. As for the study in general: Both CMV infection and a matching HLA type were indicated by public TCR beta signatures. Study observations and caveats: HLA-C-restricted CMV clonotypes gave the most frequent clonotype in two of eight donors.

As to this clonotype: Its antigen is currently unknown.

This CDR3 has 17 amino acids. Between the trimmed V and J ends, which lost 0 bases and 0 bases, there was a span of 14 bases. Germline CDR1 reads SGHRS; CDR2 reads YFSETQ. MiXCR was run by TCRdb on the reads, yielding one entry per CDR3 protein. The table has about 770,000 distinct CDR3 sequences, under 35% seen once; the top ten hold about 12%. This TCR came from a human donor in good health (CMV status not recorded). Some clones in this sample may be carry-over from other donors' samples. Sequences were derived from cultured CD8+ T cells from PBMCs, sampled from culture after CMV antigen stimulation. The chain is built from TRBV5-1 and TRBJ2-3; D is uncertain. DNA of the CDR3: TGCGCCAGCAGCTTGGATCCCGGCAGACATAGCACAGATACGCAGTATTTT. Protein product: CASSLDPGRHSTDTQYF.